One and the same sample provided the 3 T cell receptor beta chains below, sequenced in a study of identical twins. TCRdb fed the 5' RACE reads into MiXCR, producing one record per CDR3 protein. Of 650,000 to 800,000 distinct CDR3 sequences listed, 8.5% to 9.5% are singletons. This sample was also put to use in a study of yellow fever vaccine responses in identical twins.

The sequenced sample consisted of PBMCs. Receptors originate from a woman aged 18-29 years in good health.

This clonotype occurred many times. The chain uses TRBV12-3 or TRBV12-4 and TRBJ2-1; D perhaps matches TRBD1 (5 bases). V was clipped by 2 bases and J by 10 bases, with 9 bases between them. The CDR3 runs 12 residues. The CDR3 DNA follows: TGTGCCAGCAGTTTAAAGTCAGGGGAGCAGTTCTTC. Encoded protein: CASSLKSGEQFF.

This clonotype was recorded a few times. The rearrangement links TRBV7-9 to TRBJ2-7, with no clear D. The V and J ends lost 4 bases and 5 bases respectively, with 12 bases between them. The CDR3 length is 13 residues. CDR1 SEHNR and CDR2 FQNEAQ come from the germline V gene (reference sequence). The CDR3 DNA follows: TGTGCCAGCAGCTCAAATCAGGACCACGAGCAGTACTTC. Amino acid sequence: CASSSNQDHEQYF.

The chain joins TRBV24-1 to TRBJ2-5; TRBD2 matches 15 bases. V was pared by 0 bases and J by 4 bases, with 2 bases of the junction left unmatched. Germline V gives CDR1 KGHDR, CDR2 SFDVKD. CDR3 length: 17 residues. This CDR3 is CATSDLGLAGGGETQYF. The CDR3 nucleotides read TGTGCCACCAGTGATTTGGGACTAGCGGGGGGGGGAGAGACCCAGTACTTC.